This TCR beta chain is from a study of cytomegalovirus exposure and HLA in healthy donors. General observations from the study: Subsequent analysis revealed that first-cohort TCR clusters tended to co-occur in the approximately 120 validation repertoires. The majority of TCR sequences were rare, yet some public TCRs appeared in many donors. CMV antigen specificity was confirmed in vitro for a few CMV-associated chains.

CDR3 length equals 18 residues. Germline assignment: CDR1 SEHNR and CDR2 FQNEAQ (reference sequence). Between the trimmed V and J ends, which lost 1 base and 0 bases, there was a span of 16 bases. Only in-frame clones appear in the TCRdb table, and some are missing; sequencing was by immunoSEQ multiplex PCR. The profile shows 100,000 to 150,000 clones, 80% to 90% of them singletons. Notes on this clone: Its antigen is unknown.

The origin of this receptor is a woman aged 18-35 years in good health and CMV-seronegative. The chain is built from TRBV7-9 and TRBJ1-5, with a possible D match to TRBD1 (6 bases). Sequenced input: PBMCs. CDR3 bases: TGTGCCAGCAGCTTAGAGTCAGGGGCTGGGAATAGCAATCAGCCCCAGCATTTT. It yields the protein CASSLESGAGNSNQPQHF.